One T cell receptor (beta chain) is described in this entry. What it recognizes is unknown. This sample stems from a study of cytomegalovirus exposure and HLA in healthy donors. Broader study findings: The later analysis indicated that the majority of CMV-associated TCR beta chains appeared HLA-restricted. Being productive about 87% or about 30% of the time was typical of most TCR beta V segments in an earlier analysis. TCR beta sequences reportedly predicted the HLA-A and HLA-B alleles of most subjects accurately. Reports described diagnosis of cytomegalovirus status by the classifier as highly specific and sensitive.

CDR3 length: 16 amino acids. Trimming removed 3 bases from V and 8 bases from J; junction bases left unmatched: 11. Germline V lookup: CDR1 MNHEY, CDR2 SVGAGI. The PCR ran on 60 Vbeta and 13 Jbeta primers. Clones were sequenced by immunoSEQ multiplex PCR, and TCRdb holds only the in-frame ones, with some missing. The sample lists 100,000 to 150,000 clones; about three fifths were seen once. This sequence was found in a woman in her 40s in good health and CMV-seropositive. The V gene is TRBV6-5, the J gene TRBJ1-4; 8 bases are a match to TRBD1. The sequencing sample was made of PBMCs. The CDR3: CASSYTSGTGKEKLFF. In nucleotides, the CDR3 is TGTGCCAGCAGTTATACGTCCGGGACAGGAAAAGAAAAACTGTTTTTT.